This is a list of T cell receptor beta chains from one sample in a study of shared clonotypes between healthy human individuals. Method: immunoSEQ multiplex PCR; TCRdb's copy keeps in-frame clones and lacks some. The sample has roughly 2.4 million clones, approximately 94% seen once. Sequenced material: naive CD4+ T cells sorted from blood. These receptors originate from a young man in good health. CDR3s include the opening cysteine and the closing phenylalanine or tryptophan. The D gene is left open where the match is weak. A clone size is listed for some rows: how often the clone was seen (once, few, many), or a class if it is expanded.

CDR3aa	CDR3nt	d_gene	v_gene	j_gene	abundance
CASSLDSAYSGNTIYF	TGTGCCAGCAGCTTAGACAGTGCATACTCTGGAAACACCATATATTTT	-	TRBV7-2	TRBJ1-3	-
CASSYSTDRIQYF	TGTGCCAGCAGTTACTCTACGGACAGGATCCAGTACTTC	TRBD1	TRBV6-6	TRBJ2-5	-
CASSHTDTQYF	TGTGCCAGCTCCCACACAGATACGCAGTATTTT	-	TRBV9	TRBJ2-3	-
CASGMHRDGHYEQYF	TGCGCCAGCGGAATGCACCGGGACGGGCACTACGAGCAGTACTTC	-	TRBV10-2	TRBJ2-7	-
CASSQPGQGPDEQFF	TGTGCCAGCTCCCAACCGGGACAGGGCCCCGATGAGCAGTTCTTC	TRBD1	TRBV11-2	TRBJ2-1	-
CASSYSHGSRYEQYF	TGTGCCAGCAGTTACTCTCATGGGAGCAGGTACGAGCAGTACTTC	-	TRBV6-5	TRBJ2-7	-
CASSSGTSGSSEQFF	TGTGCCAGCAGTTCCGGGACTAGCGGGAGTAGTGAGCAGTTCTTC	TRBD2	TRBV6-1	TRBJ2-1	-
CASSILGEHRSTEAFF	TGTGCCAGTAGTATCCTAGGGGAACACCGGAGCACTGAAGCTTTCTTT	-	TRBV19	TRBJ1-1	-
CASSEGLYEQYF	TGTGCCAGCAGCGAAGGACTGTACGAGCAGTACTTC	-	TRBV7-2	TRBJ2-7	-
CASSPVQTETSHTF	TGTGCCAGCTCACCAGTCCAGACGGAGACCTCCCACACCTTC	-	TRBV18	TRBJ1-2	-
CASSLDRSGANVLTF	TGTGCCAGCAGCCTTGACCGTAGTGGGGCCAACGTCCTGACTTTC	-	TRBV9	TRBJ2-6	-
CASSLGGHEKLFF	TGTGCCAGCAGCTTAGGGGGCCATGAAAAACTGTTTTTT	-	TRBV7-9	TRBJ1-4	-
CASSKAQSEGDNQPQHF	TGTGCCAGCAGCAAAGCGCAATCGGAGGGGGACAATCAGCCCCAGCATTTT	-	TRBV21-1	TRBJ1-5	-
CATSMAIGLSTDTQYF	TGTGCCACCAGCATGGCGATTGGACTTTCCACAGATACGCAGTATTTT	-	TRBV15	TRBJ2-3	-
CASRGTESSYEQYF	TGTGCCAGCAGAGGGACCGAGAGCTCCTACGAGCAGTACTTC	-	TRBV25-1	TRBJ2-7	once
CASSPFWAAETNYGYTF	TGTGCCAGCAGCCCCTTTTGGGCAGCAGAAACTAACTATGGCTACACCTTC	-	TRBV9	TRBJ1-2	-
CASSYRSTIYF	TGTGCCAGCAGCTATCGCAGCACCATATATTTT	-	TRBV7-2	TRBJ1-3	-
CASSPAGDSTDTQYF	TGCGCCAGCAGCCCGGCGGGGGATAGCACAGATACGCAGTATTTT	TRBD2	TRBV5-1	TRBJ2-3	-
CASSLGAGSSGNTIYF	TGTGCCAGCAGCTTGGGGGCCGGCAGCTCTGGAAACACCATATATTTT	-	TRBV5-4	TRBJ1-3	-
CASSEDPGIKWPQHF	TGTGCCAGCAGTGAAGATCCCGGGATTAAATGGCCCCAGCATTTT	-	TRBV6-1	TRBJ1-5	-
CASSAELAGVYNEQFF	TGTGCCAGCAGCGCCGAACTAGCGGGAGTTTACAATGAGCAGTTCTTC	TRBD2	TRBV5-4	TRBJ2-1	once
CASSLEGTTGELFF	TGCGCCAGCAGCTTAGAGGGGACCACCGGGGAGCTGTTTTTT	-	TRBV5-1	TRBJ2-2	once
CASSLSPGVAYEQYF	TGTGCCAGCAGCTTAAGTCCGGGGGTAGCCTACGAGCAGTACTTC	-	TRBV7-8	TRBJ2-7	-
CASGSQGAVLGEQYF	TGTGCCAGCGGTTCCCAGGGGGCGGTCCTGGGCGAGCAGTACTTC	TRBD1	TRBV2	TRBJ2-7	-
CASSFLGNTGELFF	TGTGCCAGCAGCTTTCTTGGGAACACCGGGGAGCTGTTTTTT	-	TRBV5-6	TRBJ2-2	-
CASSLAGAGAYEQYF	TGTGCCAGCAGCTTAGCCGGTGCGGGAGCCTACGAGCAGTACTTC	TRBD2	TRBV7-2	TRBJ2-7	once
CASSQETPGQETGELFF	TGCGCCAGCAGCCAAGAAACACCGGGACAGGAGACCGGGGAGCTGTTTTTT	TRBD1	TRBV4-1	TRBJ2-2	-
CASSGRSTEAFF	TGTGCCAGCAGCGGGCGAAGCACTGAAGCTTTCTTT	-	TRBV2	TRBJ1-1	-
CAWTTGPQGDYEQYF	TGTGCCTGGACAACAGGGCCTCAAGGAGACTACGAGCAGTACTTC	-	TRBV30	TRBJ2-7	-
CASNRENGEQYF	TGTGCCAGCAACAGGGAAAACGGCGAGCAGTACTTC	-	TRBV2	TRBJ2-7	-
CASSQSTYEQYF	TGCGCCAGCAGCCAGTCGACCTACGAGCAGTACTTC	-	TRBV5-1	TRBJ2-7	-
CASTEGSQPQHF	TGTGCCAGCACAGAAGGCAGCCAGCCCCAGCATTTT	-	TRBV6-1	TRBJ1-5	-
CSAVAGETQYF	TGCAGTGCTGTAGCGGGAGAGACCCAGTACTTC	TRBD2	TRBV20-1	TRBJ2-5	-
CASRGTVGETQYF	TGTGCCAGCAGGGGGACGGTCGGGGAGACCCAGTACTTC	-	TRBV6-1	TRBJ2-5	-
CASKADRAYEQYF	TGTGCCAGTAAGGCGGACAGGGCCTACGAGCAGTACTTC	TRBD1	TRBV19	TRBJ2-7	-
CASSLGAGEETQYF	TGTGCCAGCAGCTTAGGAGCGGGGGAAGAGACCCAGTACTTC	TRBD2	TRBV5-6	TRBJ2-5	once
CASSLSGERGATAFF	TGTGCCAGCAGCCTTAGTGGGGAGCGGGGGGCAACAGCTTTCTTT	-	TRBV11-2	TRBJ1-1	-
CASSLRGHQPQHF	TGTGCCAGCAGCTTAAGGGGGCATCAGCCCCAGCATTTT	TRBD1	TRBV7-2	TRBJ1-5	-
CASSGRTGGRSYGYTF	TGCGCCAGCAGCGGCCGGACAGGGGGCCGGAGCTATGGCTACACCTTC	TRBD1	TRBV5-1	TRBJ1-2	-
CASSPESYEQCF	TGTGCCAGCAGTCCAGAGTCCTACGAGCAGTGCTTC	-	TRBV2	TRBJ2-7	few
CASQLAGGLDEQFF	TGTGCCAGCCAACTAGCGGGGGGGCTCGATGAGCAGTTCTTC	TRBD2	TRBV2	TRBJ2-1	-
CASSYDRVANIQYF	TGTGCCAGCAGTTATGACAGGGTCGCGAACATTCAGTACTTC	TRBD1	TRBV5-6	TRBJ2-4	-
CASSPRGPEGGHNSPLHF	TGCGCCAGCAGCCCCCGAGGGCCGGAAGGGGGCCATAATTCACCCCTCCACTTT	TRBD1	TRBV5-1	TRBJ1-6	-
CATQAFGTTVQETQYF	TGTGCCACCCAAGCATTCGGGACTACCGTACAAGAGACCCAGTACTTC	TRBD2	TRBV10-3	TRBJ2-5	once
CASTQSGGNTDTQYF	TGCGCCAGCACTCAGAGCGGAGGAAACACAGATACGCAGTATTTT	-	TRBV5-1	TRBJ2-3	-
CASSQDGALAYTDTQYF	TGCGCCAGCAGCCAAGATGGCGCACTAGCGTACACAGATACGCAGTATTTT	TRBD2	TRBV4-1	TRBJ2-3	-
CASSQDVGSGSRGEKLFF	TGTGCCAGCAGCCAAGACGTAGGGTCTGGATCCAGAGGTGAAAAACTGTTTTTT	-	TRBV4-2	TRBJ1-4	-
CASIRDSYTDTQYF	TGTGCCAGCATCCGGGACAGCTACACAGATACGCAGTATTTT	TRBD1	TRBV6-6	TRBJ2-3	-
CASSPAPTTGGSYGYTF	TGTGCCAGCTCACCCGCCCCGACGACGGGGGGTAGCTATGGCTACACCTTC	-	TRBV18	TRBJ1-2	-
CASSLAGGISKNIQYF	TGTGCCAGCAGCTTAGCCGGGGGGATTTCCAAAAACATTCAGTACTTC	TRBD2	TRBV7-2	TRBJ2-4	-
CASSDGYREADTQYF	TGTGCCAGCAGTGATGGGTACAGGGAGGCAGATACGCAGTATTTT	-	TRBV2	TRBJ2-3	-
CASSAHPGTGVYNEQFF	TGTGCCAGCAGTGCCCACCCCGGGACAGGGGTATACAATGAGCAGTTCTTC	TRBD1	TRBV6-4	TRBJ2-1	-